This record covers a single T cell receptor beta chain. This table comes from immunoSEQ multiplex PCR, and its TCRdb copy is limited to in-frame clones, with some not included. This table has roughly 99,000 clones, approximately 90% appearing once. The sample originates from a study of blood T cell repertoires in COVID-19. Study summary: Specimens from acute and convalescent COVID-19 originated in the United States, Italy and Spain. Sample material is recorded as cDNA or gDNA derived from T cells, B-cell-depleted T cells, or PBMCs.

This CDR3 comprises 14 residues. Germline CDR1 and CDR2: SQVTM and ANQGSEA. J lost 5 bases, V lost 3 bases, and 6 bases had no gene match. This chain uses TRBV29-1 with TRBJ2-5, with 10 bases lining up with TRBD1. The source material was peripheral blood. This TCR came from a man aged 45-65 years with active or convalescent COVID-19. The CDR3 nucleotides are TGCAGCGTTGATACCGGGACAGGGGCGGAGACCCAGTACTTC. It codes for CSVDTGTGAETQYF.